These 10 T cell receptor beta chains came from one sample sequenced in a study of T-cell reconstitution after alpha-beta-depleted transplantation in children. Preparing the TCRbeta library involved the use of unique molecular identifiers. Via MiXCR, TCRdb re-called the PCR reads, giving one row per CDR3 protein. The sample yields around 360,000 distinct CDR3 sequences, 10% seen once. The sequencing here drew on PBMCs from the stem cell graft donor, taken from the stem cell graft. Source of these receptors: a human donor who donated a stem cell graft to a child with acute lymphoblastic leukemia.

This clonotype was seen a few times. The CDR3 DNA reads as TGTGCCAGCACCCCGGGACAGGGGGTCACCGGGGAGCTGTTTTTT. Amino acid sequence: CASTPGQGVTGELFF. This sequence joins TRBV2 and TRBJ2-2, with 11 positions matching TRBD1. Trimming took 7 bases from V and 4 from J; bases not matched to a gene: 5. Germline V gene lookup returns CDR1 SNHLY and CDR2 FYNNEI. The CDR3 covers 15 residues.

The CDR3: CASSHAKTGPQQYF. CDR3 DNA: TGCGCCAGCAGCCACGCTAAGACAGGACCTCAGCAGTACTTC. The chain combines TRBV4-3 with TRBJ2-7; D is perhaps TRBD1 (6 bases). Germline CDR1 reads LGHNA; CDR2 reads YSLEER. Trimming removed 3 bases from V and 8 bases from J, with 17 bases in between. CDR3 length equals 14 residues.

This clonotype was seen a handful of times. The chain uses TRBV4-1 and TRBJ2-1, with 11 nucleotides matching TRBD2. V was clipped by 0 bases and J by 8 bases; unmatched bases: 3. The CDR3 runs 15 residues. Germline V lookup: CDR1 MGHRA, CDR2 YSYEKL. CDR3 loop: CASSQELAGADEQFF. CDR3 DNA: TGCGCCAGCAGCCAAGAACTAGCGGGAGCGGATGAGCAGTTCTTC.

Details on this clonotype: Since a much larger clone is just one base distant, this may be a read error. The chain has TRBV5-5 and TRBJ2-3, with D perhaps TRBD2 (6 bases). The CDR3 contains 17 residues. Per the germline V gene, CDR1 is SGHKS and CDR2 is YYEKEE (reference sequence). V shed 1 base and J shed 4 bases, with 19 bases lying between them. CDR3: CASSLTGFGRGPDTQYF. In DNA form, the CDR3 reads TGTGCCAGCAGCTTGACCGGTTTCGGGAGAGGGCCAGATACGCAGTATTTT.

This sequence joins TRBV20-1 and TRBJ1-3; D is possibly TRBD1 (6 bases). Germline V gene lookup returns CDR1 DFQATT and CDR2 SNEGSKA (reference sequence). Trimming removed 3 bases from V and 4 bases from J, with 13 bases in between. The length of the CDR3 is 14 residues. The CDR3 spells CSASSGGGGNTIYF. As DNA, the CDR3 is TGCAGTGCTAGCTCGGGCGGGGGCGGAAACACCATATATTTT.

This clonotype turned up a few times. V is TRBV20-1 and J is TRBJ2-4; 10 nucleotides agree with TRBD2. This CDR3 is built from 17 residues. Germline assignment: CDR1 DFQATT and CDR2 SNEGSKA (reference sequence). The J segment lost 8 bases and the V segment lost 3 bases, leaving 16 bases of the junction unmatched. CDR3 in DNA: TGCAGTGCTAGGAACCGTGGGACTAGCGCAATTCGGGACATTCAGTACTTC. This codes for CSARNRGTSAIRDIQYF.

Notes on this clonotype: The conserved phenylalanine or tryptophan is not found at the CDR3 terminus, so this likely reflects a read error. This rearrangement joins TRBV12-3 or TRBV12-4 to TRBJ2-5, with D possibly matching TRBD2 (5 bases). Trimming cost V 3 bases and J 3 bases, with 8 bases left between them. This CDR3 has 13 residues. Written as DNA, the CDR3 is TGTGCCAGCAGTTTGGCCGGGAAAGAGACCCAGTACTCC. Its protein product is CASSLAGKETQYS.

This clonotype appeared a few times. The chain carries TRBV5-1 and TRBJ1-5; D is perhaps TRBD1 (6 bases). V gave up 7 bases and J gave up 5 bases, with 25 bases separating them. Germline CDR1 and CDR2: SGHRS and YFSETQ. The CDR3 runs 17 residues. The CDR3 region is CASYANRTDRGDQPQHF. CDR3 coding DNA: TGCGCCAGCTACGCCAACCGGACAGATCGAGGAGATCAGCCCCAGCATTTT.

This clonotype was detected many times. V usage is TRBV20-1 and J usage is TRBJ2-3; TRBD1 aligns across 9 bases. V shed 3 bases, J shed 3 bases, and the junction held 10 bases outside the gene matches. The CDR3 contains 16 residues. Germline CDR1 and CDR2: DFQATT and SNEGSKA (reference sequence). The CDR3 loop is CSASAGQGARTDTQYF. The DNA for the CDR3 is TGCAGTGCTAGTGCGGGACAGGGTGCGCGTACAGATACGCAGTATTTT.

This clonotype was seen only a few times. The chain employs TRBV19 and TRBJ2-2, with no clear D. The CDR3 spans 14 residues. Germline lookup yields CDR1 LNHDA and CDR2 SQIVND (reference sequence). V gave up 6 bases and J gave up 0 bases, with 8 bases separating them. The CDR3 protein is CASRYSTNTGELFF. CDR3 DNA sequence: TGTGCCAGTAGGTACAGCACGAACACCGGGGAGCTGTTTTTT.